The TCR beta chain under discussion was sequenced for a study of long-term antiretroviral therapy in people with HIV. General study points: Blood sampling spanned 2004 to 2017, possibly under older ART regimens.

This clone was seen only a few times. Its antigen is currently unknown. Germline CDR1 reads SGHRS; CDR2 reads YFSETQ. V was clipped by 4 bases and J by 0 bases; unmatched bases: 3. The CDR3 loop spans 15 amino acids. immunoSEQ v3.0 was run at survey level. TCRdb's copy holds only in-frame clones and misses some; the assay was immunoSEQ multiplex PCR. The profile covers more than 20,000 clones, with approximately 86% appearing a single time and 3.6% taken by the ten largest. Samples held about 0.85-11 million cryopreserved PBMC before DNA extraction. The chain has TRBV5-1 and TRBJ2-2, with 7 bases identical to TRBD1. This receptor was taken from a woman in her twenties or thirties with HIV. This specimen was unsorted PBMCs, taken 1.9 years after starting antiretroviral therapy. The CDR3 protein is CASSTGDPNTGELFF. The CDR3 bases are TGCGCCAGCAGCACAGGGGACCCGAACACCGGGGAGCTGTTTTTT.